Included here is one TCR beta chain sequence, with context. Per the study methods: By means of reference gene primer amplification, nucleated cell counts were estimated. Libraries were prepared by immunoSEQ multiplex PCR; TCRdb keeps only in-frame clonotypes and omits some of them. V and J calls and clone size follow that table, whereas D and trimming were derived from the DNA. The sample comprises approximately 120,000 clones, over 80% of which are singletons, and roughly 18% rests with the top ten. The sample belongs to a study of blood T cell repertoires in COVID-19. J gave up 8 bases and V 5 bases, and 5 bases lay outside the gene matches. The CDR3 sequence is 13 residues long. Germline CDR1 and CDR2: LNHDA and SQIVND (reference sequence).

This TCR derives from a woman aged 60-70 years with acute or convalescent COVID-19. V usage is TRBV19 and J usage is TRBJ1-4; 7 nucleotides agree with TRBD1. The sample was peripheral blood. The CDR3 coding sequence is TGTGCCAGTAGTGGACAGGCGTTAGAAAAACTGTTTTTT. The encoded protein is CASSGQALEKLFF.